This T cell receptor beta chain was recovered during a study of T cell responses to AZD1222 COVID-19 vaccine. The ends lost 2 bases at V and 0 bases at J; junction bases unmatched: 8. Germline CDR1 reads LGHDT; CDR2 reads YNNKEL (reference sequence). There are 18 residues in the CDR3. This table comes from immunoSEQ multiplex PCR, and its TCRdb copy is limited to in-frame clones, with some not included. The table lists 150,000 to 200,000 clones, roughly 92% of them singletons. Comment on this clone: Its antigen is unidentified.

General study points: The donor group comprised mostly white British people and more females; the analysis possibly underestimated clonal diversity.

V is TRBV3-1 (or the pseudogene TRBV3-2) and J is TRBJ2-2, with 8 bases that match TRBD1. The receptor was isolated from an adult in good health. Sequences were derived from peripheral blood, sampled on day 0 of AZD1222 vaccination. The CDR3 region is CASSQLIGQGSNTGELFF. CDR3 bases: TGTGCCAGCAGCCAACTTATCGGACAGGGCTCGAACACCGGGGAGCTGTTTTTT.